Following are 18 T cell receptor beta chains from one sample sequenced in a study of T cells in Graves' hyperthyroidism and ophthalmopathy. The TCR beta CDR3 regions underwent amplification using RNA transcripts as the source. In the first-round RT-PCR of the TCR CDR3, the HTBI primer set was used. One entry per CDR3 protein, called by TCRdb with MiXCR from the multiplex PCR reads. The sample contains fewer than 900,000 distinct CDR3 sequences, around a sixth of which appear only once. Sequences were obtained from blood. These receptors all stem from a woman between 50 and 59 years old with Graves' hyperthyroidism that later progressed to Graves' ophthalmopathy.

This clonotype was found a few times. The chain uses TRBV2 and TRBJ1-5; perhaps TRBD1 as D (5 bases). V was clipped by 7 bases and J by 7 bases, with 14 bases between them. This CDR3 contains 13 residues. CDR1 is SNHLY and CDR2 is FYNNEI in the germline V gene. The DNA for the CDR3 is TGTGCCAGCAACCCTGGGGGGGGGCAGCCCCAGCATTTT. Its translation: CASNPGGGQPQHF.

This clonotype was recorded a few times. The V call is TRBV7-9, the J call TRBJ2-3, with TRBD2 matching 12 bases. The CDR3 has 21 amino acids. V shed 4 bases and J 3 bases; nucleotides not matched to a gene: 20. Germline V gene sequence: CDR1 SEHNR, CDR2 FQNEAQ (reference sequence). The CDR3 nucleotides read TGTGCCAGCAGCTACCCCCGGGCTAGCGGGGGGGCCTGGGTGGTTACAGATACGCAGTATTTT. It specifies CASSYPRASGGAWVVTDTQYF.

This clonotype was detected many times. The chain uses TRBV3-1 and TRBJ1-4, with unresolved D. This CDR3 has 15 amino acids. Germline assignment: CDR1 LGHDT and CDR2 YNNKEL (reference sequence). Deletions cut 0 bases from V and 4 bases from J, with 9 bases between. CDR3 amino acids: CASSQDPGSNEKLFF. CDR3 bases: TGTGCCAGCAGCCAAGATCCGGGGAGTAATGAAAAACTGTTTTTT.

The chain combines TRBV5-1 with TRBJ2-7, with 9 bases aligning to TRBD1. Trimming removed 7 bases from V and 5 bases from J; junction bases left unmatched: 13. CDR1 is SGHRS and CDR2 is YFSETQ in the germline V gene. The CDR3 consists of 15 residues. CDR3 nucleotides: TGCGCCAGCTCCCGGCAGGGACAGGGTCTCGACGAGCAGTACTTC. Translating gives CASSRQGQGLDEQYF.

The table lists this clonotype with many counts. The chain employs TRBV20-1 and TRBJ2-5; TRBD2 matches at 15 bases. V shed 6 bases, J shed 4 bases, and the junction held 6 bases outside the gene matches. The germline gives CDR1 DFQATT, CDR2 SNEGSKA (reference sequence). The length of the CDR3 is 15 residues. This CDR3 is CSAAGLAGGGETQYF. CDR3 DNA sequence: TGCAGTGCCGCGGGACTAGCGGGGGGTGGAGAGACCCAGTACTTC.

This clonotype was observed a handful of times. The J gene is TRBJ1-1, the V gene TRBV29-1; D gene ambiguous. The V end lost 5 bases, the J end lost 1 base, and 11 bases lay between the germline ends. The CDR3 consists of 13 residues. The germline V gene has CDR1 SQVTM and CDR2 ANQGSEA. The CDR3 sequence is CSVCEAANTEAFF. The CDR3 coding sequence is TGCAGCGTTTGTGAGGCGGCGAACACTGAAGCTTTCTTT.

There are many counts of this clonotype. The CDR3 DNA is TGTGCCAGCAGTTTAAGGATTACAGGGGTGACAGATACGCAGTATTTT. It yields the protein CASSLRITGVTDTQYF. The rearrangement uses TRBV27 and TRBJ2-3, with TRBD1 matching 7 bases. The CDR3 is made up of 16 amino acids. Trimming took 2 bases from V and 3 from J; bases not matched to a gene: 8. Germline V gives CDR1 MNHEY, CDR2 SMNVEV (reference sequence).

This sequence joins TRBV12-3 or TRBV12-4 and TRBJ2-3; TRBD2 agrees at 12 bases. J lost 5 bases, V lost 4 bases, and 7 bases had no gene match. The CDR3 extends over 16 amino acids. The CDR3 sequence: CASSSSGGASEDTQYF. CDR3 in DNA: TGTGCCAGCAGTTCTAGCGGGGGGGCCTCTGAAGATACGCAGTATTTT.

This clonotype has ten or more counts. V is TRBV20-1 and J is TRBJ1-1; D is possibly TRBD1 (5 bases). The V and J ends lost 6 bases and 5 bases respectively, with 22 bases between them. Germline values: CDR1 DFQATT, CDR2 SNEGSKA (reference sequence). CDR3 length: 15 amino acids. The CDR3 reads CSAGHRQGALTEAFF. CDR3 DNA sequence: TGCAGTGCCGGCCACCGCCAGGGAGCACTTACTGAAGCTTTCTTT.

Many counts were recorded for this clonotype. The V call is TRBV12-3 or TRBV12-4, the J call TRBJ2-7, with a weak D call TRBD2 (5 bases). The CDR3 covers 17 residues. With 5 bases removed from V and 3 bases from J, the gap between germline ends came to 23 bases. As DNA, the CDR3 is TGTGCCAGCAGTAACGCCCTAAGTGCGAGCGGCTTCTACGAGCAGTACTTC. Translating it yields CASSNALSASGFYEQYF.

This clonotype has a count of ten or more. The CDR3 sequence is CASSSKTGTRGETQYF. The DNA for the CDR3 is TGCGCCAGCAGCTCGAAGACCGGGACTAGGGGAGAGACCCAGTACTTC. V is TRBV4-1 and J is TRBJ2-5; 8 bases map to TRBD2. The CDR3 sequence is 16 residues long. V shed 5 bases and J 4 bases; nucleotides not matched to a gene: 12. Germline-derived CDR1 and CDR2 are MGHRA and YSYEKL.

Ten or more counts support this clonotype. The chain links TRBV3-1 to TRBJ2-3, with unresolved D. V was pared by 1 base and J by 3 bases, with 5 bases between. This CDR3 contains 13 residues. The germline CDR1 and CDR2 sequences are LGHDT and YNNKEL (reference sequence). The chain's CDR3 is CASSQVTTDTQYF. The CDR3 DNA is TGTGCCAGCAGCCAAGTAACGACAGATACGCAGTATTTT.

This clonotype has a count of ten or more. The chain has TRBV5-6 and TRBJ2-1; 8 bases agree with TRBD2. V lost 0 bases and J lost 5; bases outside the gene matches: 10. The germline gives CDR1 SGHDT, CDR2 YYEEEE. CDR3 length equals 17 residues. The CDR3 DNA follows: TGTGCCAGCAGCTTGGAGCCTTCGCGGGGGGTCCACAATGAGCAGTTCTTC. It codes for CASSLEPSRGVHNEQFF.

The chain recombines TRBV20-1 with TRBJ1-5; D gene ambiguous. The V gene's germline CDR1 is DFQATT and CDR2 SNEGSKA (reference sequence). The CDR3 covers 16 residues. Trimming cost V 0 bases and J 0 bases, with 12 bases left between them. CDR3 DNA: TGCAGTGCTAGAGATGCCAGAGATTATAGCAATCAGCCCCAGCATTTT. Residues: CSARDARDYSNQPQHF.

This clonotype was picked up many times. CDR3: CASSWGSQETQYF. The CDR3, as DNA: TGTGCCAGCTCATGGGGCAGCCAAGAGACCCAGTACTTC. This chain joins TRBV18 and TRBJ2-5; tentative D call: TRBD1 (5 bases). V was pared by 5 bases and J by 1 base, with 8 bases between. Germline CDR1 reads KGHSH; CDR2 reads LQKENI. This CDR3 has 13 residues.

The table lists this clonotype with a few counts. The CDR3: CASLSRASALQPQHF. In DNA, the CDR3 is TGTGCCAGTCTGTCCCGCGCGTCGGCCCTTCAGCCCCAGCATTTT. V gene TRBV19 combines with J gene TRBJ1-5; no clear D gene. V lost 8 bases to trimming and J lost 6 bases, with 20 bases between them. There are 15 residues in the CDR3. Germline V gene data show CDR1 as LNHDA and CDR2 as SQIVND (reference sequence).

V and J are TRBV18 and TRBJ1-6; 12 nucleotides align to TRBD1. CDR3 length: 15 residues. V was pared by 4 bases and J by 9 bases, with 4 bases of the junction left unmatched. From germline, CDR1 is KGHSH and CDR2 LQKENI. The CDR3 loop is CASSRSGQGASPLHF. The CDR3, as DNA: TGTGCCAGCTCACGATCGGGACAGGGGGCTTCACCCCTCCACTTT.

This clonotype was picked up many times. The CDR3 protein is CASQGLSSYNEQFF. The CDR3, as DNA: TGTGCCAGCCAAGGACTGAGCTCCTACAATGAGCAGTTCTTC. The gene calls are TRBV6-1 and TRBJ2-1; maybe TRBD2 (5 bases). The CDR3 consists of 14 residues. CDR1 and CDR2 from the germline V gene are MNHNS and SASEGT. Trimming removed 8 bases from V and 0 bases from J, with 11 bases in between.